Listed below are T cell receptor beta chains from one sample, sequenced in a study of T cell clonotyping in hematopoietic cell transplantation. Data came from immunoSEQ multiplex PCR; TCRdb stores just in-frame clones and leaves some out. Seen here are around 16,000 clones, roughly 58% observed once, and the top ten hold 12%. The input for sequencing was PBMCs, taken 30 days after allogeneic stem cell transplant. These receptors were taken from a male patient aged 45-59 years who had an allogeneic stem cell transplant from an unrelated donor, so T cells may come from the graft donor. Some clones in this sample may be carry-over from other donors' samples. CDR3s include the opening cysteine and the closing phenylalanine or tryptophan. The D gene is left open where the match is weak. The size field is filled for only some rows; it gives once, few, many or a size class.

D gene	V gene	J gene	clone size	CDR3 DNA	CDR3 protein
-	TRBV6-6	TRBJ1-2	-	TGTGCCAGCAGTCGGCCGGGGAAAGCTCAAGAAGGCTACACCTTC	CASSRPGKAQEGYTF
-	TRBV30	TRBJ2-7	-	TGTGCCTGGAGTGTAGGTCCCGTCGAGCAGTACTTC	CAWSVGPVEQYF
TRBD1	TRBV10-3	TRBJ1-2	few	TGTGCCAGCCGGACAGGGGGCGATGGCTACACCTTC	CASRTGGDGYTF
-	TRBV25-1	TRBJ1-1	-	TGTGCCAGCAGGACCGCGAACACTGAAGCTTTCTTT	CASRTANTEAFF
-	TRBV19	TRBJ1-2	few	TGTGCCAGTAGAGTTCAATCCCCAGCCGAAGAAGCCTACACCTTC	CASRVQSPAEEAYTF
-	TRBV30	TRBJ1-1	-	TGTGCCTGGAGTCTCGGGTCGAACACTGAAGCTTTCTTT	CAWSLGSNTEAFF
-	TRBV5-1	TRBJ1-5	-	TGCGCCAGCAGCCCCACAGGGAACAATCAGCCCCAGCATTTT	CASSPTGNNQPQHF
-	TRBV30	TRBJ1-4	few	TGTGCCTGGAGTGTAGAGCGGGGGAACGAAAAACTGTTTTTT	CAWSVERGNEKLFF
-	TRBV4-1	TRBJ1-1	-	TGCGCCAGCAGCCAACGGACATCGAACACTGAAGCTTTCTTT	CASSQRTSNTEAFF
-	TRBV10-3	TRBJ1-4	large	TGTGCCATCAGAGAAGAGGGACAAGGTGAAAAACTGTTTTTT	CAIREEGQGEKLFF
-	TRBV6-1	TRBJ2-2	-	TGTGCCAGCAGTGGATCCAGCTTCAACACCGGGGAGCTGTTTTTT	CASSGSSFNTGELFF
TRBD1	TRBV7-9	TRBJ1-2	medium-sized	TGTGCCAGCAGCTCTGCAGACGACAGGGGTAGTGGCTACACCTTC	CASSSADDRGSGYTF
-	TRBV4-3	TRBJ1-6	-	TGCGCCAGCAGCAGGAAGGATGCCAATTCACCCCTCCACTTT	CASSRKDANSPLHF
TRBD1	TRBV6-5	TRBJ2-3	-	TGTGCCAGCAGGCGACCGGGACAGGGGTCAGATACGCAGTATTTT	CASRRPGQGSDTQYF
-	TRBV19	TRBJ2-5	-	TGTGCCAGCGCCGGAGGAGGGGAGACCCAGTACTTC	CASAGGGETQYF
-	TRBV28	TRBJ1-1	-	TGTGCCAGCAGTCCCTGGGGGGGCGGTCGGACTGAAGCTTTCTTT	CASSPWGGGRTEAFF
TRBD1	TRBV2	TRBJ1-5	large	TGTGCCAGGGGAGGTACAGGGGGAAATCAGCCCCAGCATTTT	CARGGTGGNQPQHF
-	TRBV5-1	TRBJ1-3	-	TGCGCCAGCAGCTTATCCTTGAGCTCTGGAAACACCATATATTTT	CASSLSLSSGNTIYF
-	TRBV20-1	TRBJ2-1	-	TGCAGTGCTAGGAAAAACAATGAGCAGTTCTTC	CSARKNNEQFF
-	TRBV5-6	TRBJ1-4	-	TGTGCCAGCAGCTTGGACAGGAATGAAAAACTGTTTTTT	CASSLDRNEKLFF
-	TRBV4-1	TRBJ1-5	few	TGCGCCAGCAGCCAAGCGACCCCGGGGAGTCAGCCCCAGCATTTT	CASSQATPGSQPQHF
TRBD2	TRBV9	TRBJ2-7	medium-sized	TGTGCCAGCAGCGTTTCGGGCGGGAGCCACGAGCAGTACTTC	CASSVSGGSHEQYF
-	TRBV30	TRBJ1-3	-	TGTGCCTGGAATCCCCAGGGATCCGGAAACACCATATATTTT	CAWNPQGSGNTIYF
TRBD2	TRBV11-1	TRBJ2-5	-	TGTGCCAGCAGCCCTGGGGGGGTCGAGACCCAGTACTTC	CASSPGGVETQYF
-	TRBV6-6	TRBJ2-7	-	TGTGCCAGCGGTGACAGGACCTACGAGCAGTACTTC	CASGDRTYEQYF
-	TRBV4-1	TRBJ2-4	-	TGCGCCAGCAGCCAAGACGACTCTTGGCAGGGGGCCAAAAACATTCAGTACTTC	CASSQDDSWQGAKNIQYF
TRBD1	TRBV28	TRBJ1-1	-	TGTGCCAGCTCCCCACCAGGGGGCGAGACTGAAGCTTTCTTT	CASSPPGGETEAFF
-	TRBV6-5	TRBJ2-1	-	TGTGCCAGCAGTTACTCATCCGGGACGGGAGAGCAGTTCTTC	CASSYSSGTGEQFF
-	TRBV19	TRBJ1-5	medium-sized	TGTGCCAGTAGTGCGGGGGCCAATCAGCCCCAGCATTTT	CASSAGANQPQHF
TRBD2	TRBV28	TRBJ2-1	-	TGTGCCAGCAGTCCTCCGGGACTAGCGCCCGGCGATGAGCAGTTCTTC	CASSPPGLAPGDEQFF
TRBD1	TRBV5-1	TRBJ1-1	-	TGCGCCAGCAGCTGGACAGGAGGCACTGAAGCTTTCTTT	CASSWTGGTEAFF
TRBD1	TRBV7-9	TRBJ2-3	-	TGTGCCAGCGGGCCGACAGGGAACACAGATACGCAGTATTTT	CASGPTGNTDTQYF
-	TRBV30	TRBJ1-3	-	TGTGCCTGGAGTGTAGAATCTGGAAACACCATATATTTT	CAWSVESGNTIYF
-	TRBV30	TRBJ1-5	few	TGTGCCTGGAGTGTTAAAGGGGGCAATCAGCCCCAGCATTTT	CAWSVKGGNQPQHF
TRBD2	TRBV28	TRBJ2-3	-	TGTGCCAGCAGTGACAACAGCGGGAGACGTGAGTATTTT	CASSDNSGRREYF
-	TRBV29-1	TRBJ1-2	-	TGCAGCGTTGAAGTTGTCCCGGACCGCTATGGCTACACCTTC	CSVEVVPDRYGYTF
-	TRBV27	TRBJ2-7	-	TGTGCCAGCAGTTTACAAGGCTACGAGCAGTACTTC	CASSLQGYEQYF
TRBD2	TRBV5-1	TRBJ2-7	-	TGCGCCAGCAGCTTAATAAGCGGGAGGGCCCTAAACGAGCAGTACTTC	CASSLISGRALNEQYF
-	TRBV2	TRBJ1-2	-	TGTGCCAGCAGTGTAGGGGTGGGTGGCTACACCTTC	CASSVGVGGYTF
TRBD2	TRBV7-2	TRBJ2-2	-	TGTGCCAGCTTATGGGAAAGCGGGAGGCGCACCGGGGAGCTGTTTTTT	CASLWESGRRTGELFF